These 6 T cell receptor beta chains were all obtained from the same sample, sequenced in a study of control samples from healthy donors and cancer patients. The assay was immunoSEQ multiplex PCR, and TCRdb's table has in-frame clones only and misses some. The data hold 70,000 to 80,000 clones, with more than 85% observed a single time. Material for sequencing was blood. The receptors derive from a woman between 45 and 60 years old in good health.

The CDR3 DNA reads as TGTGCCAGCTCACCGGGTGCGAAAGAGACCCAGTACTTC. This gives the protein CASSPGAKETQYF. V is TRBV18 and J is TRBJ2-5; the D is unclear. The CDR3 is 13 amino acids. The germline V gene encodes CDR1 KGHSH and CDR2 LQKENI. Trimming removed 3 bases from V and 3 bases from J, with 8 bases in between.

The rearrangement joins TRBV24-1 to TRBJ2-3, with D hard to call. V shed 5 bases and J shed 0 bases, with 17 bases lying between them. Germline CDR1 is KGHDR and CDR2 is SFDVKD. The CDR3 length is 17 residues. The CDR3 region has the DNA TGTGCCACCAGTGCCCCGCTGGGTGGGGTAAGCACAGATACGCAGTATTTT. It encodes CATSAPLGGVSTDTQYF.

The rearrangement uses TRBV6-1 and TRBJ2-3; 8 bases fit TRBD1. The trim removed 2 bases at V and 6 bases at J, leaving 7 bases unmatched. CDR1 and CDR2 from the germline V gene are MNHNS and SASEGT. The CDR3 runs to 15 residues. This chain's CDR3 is CASSEQQGAYDTQYF. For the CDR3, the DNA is TGTGCCAGCAGTGAACAGCAGGGGGCCTATGATACGCAGTATTTT.

The CDR3 DNA sequence: TGTGCCAGTGCTGGGACAGGGGGCAACTATGGCTACACCTTC. It specifies CASAGTGGNYGYTF. The rearrangement links TRBV6-5 to TRBJ1-2, with 12 bases that match TRBD1. The germline CDR1 and CDR2 sequences are MNHEY and SVGAGI. The CDR3 sequence is 14 residues long. V trimming: 9 bases; J trimming: 2 bases; junction bases outside the gene matches: 4.

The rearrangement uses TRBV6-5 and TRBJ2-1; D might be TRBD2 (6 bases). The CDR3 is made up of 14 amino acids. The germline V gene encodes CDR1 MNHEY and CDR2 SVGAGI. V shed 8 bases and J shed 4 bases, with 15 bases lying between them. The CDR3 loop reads CASGGGQRYNEQFF. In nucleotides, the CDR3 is TGTGCCAGCGGGGGAGGTCAACGGTACAATGAGCAGTTCTTC.

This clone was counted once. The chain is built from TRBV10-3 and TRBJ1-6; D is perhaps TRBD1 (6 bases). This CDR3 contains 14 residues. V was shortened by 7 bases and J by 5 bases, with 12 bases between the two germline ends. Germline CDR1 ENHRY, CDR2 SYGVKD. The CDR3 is CAIKSPGDNSPLHF. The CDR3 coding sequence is TGTGCCATCAAATCGCCAGGGGATAATTCACCCCTCCACTTT.